This T cell receptor (beta chain) was captured by sequencing in a study of T-cell memory formation after mild COVID-19. A few counts support this clonotype. A single record per CDR3 protein comes from TCRdb applying MiXCR to the 5' RACE reads. Here the sample spans fewer than 350,000 distinct CDR3 sequences, over 11% being singletons. Looked up from germline, CDR1 is LGHNA and CDR2 is YNFKEQ. This CDR3 comprises 16 residues. J was trimmed by 5 bases and V by 0 bases; bases with no gene match: 8. The sequenced material came from PBMCs or a T cell subset sorted from them (not recorded which). This sequence originates from a young man who had mild COVID-19 (a few samples of this study predate the infection). Cell type and time point are not known. The chain uses TRBV4-2 and TRBJ2-5; TRBD1 aligns across 8 bases. The CDR3 loop is CASSQERSGGLETQYF. The CDR3 coding sequence is TGTGCCAGCAGCCAAGAACGGTCAGGGGGCTTGGAGACCCAGTACTTC.